These 31 T cell receptor beta chains were all obtained from the same sample, sequenced in a study of shared clonotypes between healthy human individuals. Method: immunoSEQ multiplex PCR; TCRdb's copy keeps in-frame clones and lacks some. The table lists more than 900,000 clones, roughly 74% of them singletons. The specimen sequenced was memory CD4+ T cells from PBMCs. Subset reported: CD45RA-negative fraction. The receptors stem from a man between 18 and 29 years old in good health. Some clones in this sample may be carry-over from other donors' samples.

The chain combines TRBV7-3 with TRBJ1-2; 9 positions agree with TRBD1. From germline, CDR1 is SGHTA and CDR2 FQGTGA. V lost 5 bases, J lost 8 bases, and 6 bases stayed unmatched. This CDR3 has 13 amino acids. The DNA of the CDR3 is TGTGCCAGCAGCCCCCGGACAGGGGAGGGCTACACCTTC. Amino acids: CASSPRTGEGYTF.

The genes are TRBV9 and TRBJ2-7; possibly TRBD2 for D (6 bases). The CDR3 length is 15 residues. Germline CDR1 reads SGDLS; CDR2 reads YYNGEE. Trimming took 4 bases from V and 4 from J, leaving 18 bases between them. CDR3 residues: CASSPAGGREYEQYF. CDR3 nucleotide sequence: TGTGCCAGCAGCCCCGCAGGAGGGAGAGAGTACGAGCAGTACTTC.

V is TRBV25-1 and J is TRBJ2-7, with 12 bases that match TRBD2. This CDR3 region has 13 residues. The V and J ends lost 8 bases and 5 bases, in that order; junction bases with no gene match: 4. Per germline, CDR1 MGHDK and CDR2 SYGVNS. The CDR3 region has the DNA TGTGCCAGCGGTCTAGCGGGAGGGGACGAGCAGTACTTC. Translated, it gives CASGLAGGDEQYF.

This chain connects TRBV7-8 to TRBJ1-4, with D unclear. Trimming took 1 base from V and 4 from J, leaving 10 bases between them. This CDR3 is 15 amino acids long. Germline V gives CDR1 SGHVS, CDR2 FQNEAQ. CDR3 amino acids: CASSLERPRNEKLFF. The DNA for the CDR3 is TGTGCCAGCAGCTTAGAACGACCCCGTAATGAAAAACTGTTTTTT.

The rearrangement joins TRBV10-1 to TRBJ2-7, with 8 bases that match TRBD2. Germline CDR1 reads WNHNN; CDR2 reads SYGVQD (reference sequence). The V segment lost 5 bases and the J segment 5 bases; nucleotides outside the gene matches: 5. The CDR3 is 13 residues long. The CDR3 is CASSKSGSNEQYF. CDR3 bases: TGCGCCAGCAGTAAAAGCGGGAGCAACGAGCAGTACTTC.

The chain carries TRBV7-9 and TRBJ2-7; the D gene is possibly TRBD1 (6 bases). V was clipped by 4 bases and J by 5 bases, with 15 bases between them. The germline V gene encodes CDR1 SEHNR and CDR2 FQNEAQ (reference sequence). CDR3 length: 14 residues. The CDR3 nucleotides read TGTGCCAGCAGCTCAACCGCCAGGGGCCACGAGCAGTACTTC. It codes for CASSSTARGHEQYF.

This clone showed up just a few times. The chain uses TRBV5-6 and TRBJ2-2; D is ambiguous. V lost 6 bases to trimming and J lost 6 bases, with 15 bases between them. Germline CDR1 and CDR2: SGHDT and YYEEEE. This CDR3 has 14 residues. Here the CDR3 DNA reads TGTGCCAGCACCTCGACAAGGTGGGCCGGGGAGCTGTTTTTT. It is translated as CASTSTRWAGELFF.

CDR3 loop: CASSIETAWETQYF. The CDR3 DNA reads as TGTGCCAGTAGTATCGAGACCGCTTGGGAGACCCAGTACTTC. V and J are TRBV19 and TRBJ2-5, with no clear D. V dropped 3 bases and J dropped 5 bases, with 13 bases sitting between them. This CDR3 is built from 14 residues. The germline V gene has CDR1 LNHDA and CDR2 SQIVND (reference sequence).

This chain connects TRBV11-2 to TRBJ2-3; the D is unclear. Germline V CDR1 and CDR2: SGHAT, FQNNGV. The CDR3 runs 15 residues. V lost 6 bases and J 1 base, leaving 14 bases between the germline ends. For the CDR3, the DNA is TGTGCCAGCAGAAGGTTTGTTGGTGGCACAGATACGCAGTATTTT. Protein: CASRRFVGGTDTQYF.

A few counts support this clone. The rearrangement uses TRBV28 and TRBJ1-3; tentative D call: TRBD1 (5 bases). CDR1 MDHEN and CDR2 SYDVKM come from the germline V gene. The CDR3 has 13 amino acids. Trimming pared 7 bases from V and 4 bases from J, leaving 11 bases between. In DNA form, the CDR3 reads TGTGCCAGCATCGGGACCCTGGGAAACACCATATATTTT. It specifies CASIGTLGNTIYF.

The table lists this clone with a count of one. Other DNA sequences in this specimen translate into the identical CDR3. This chain joins TRBV5-1 and TRBJ2-3; weak D call: TRBD2 (5 bases). This CDR3 has 15 amino acids. Trimming shortened V by 0 bases and J by 0 bases, and 8 bases separated the two germline ends. Germline V gives CDR1 SGHRS, CDR2 YFSETQ. Written as DNA, the CDR3 is TGCGCCAGCAGCTTGGAAGCGGCTAGCACAGATACGCAGTATTTT. Encoded protein: CASSLEAASTDTQYF. The full variable domain, completed using reference TRBV5-1 and TRBJ2-3, is KAGVTQTPRYLIKTRGQQVTLSCSPISGHRSVSWYQQTPGQGLQFLFEYFSETQRNKGNFPGRFSGRQFSNSRSEMNVSTLELGDSALYLCASSLEAASTDTQYFGPGTRLTVL.

The chain combines TRBV11-2 with TRBJ2-1, with TRBD1 as a possible D gene (5 bases). V shed 2 bases and J shed 3 bases, with 11 bases lying between them. The CDR3 is made up of 15 amino acids. Germline V gives CDR1 SGHAT, CDR2 FQNNGV. CDR3 sequence reads: CASSLPRESYNEQFF. In nucleotides, the CDR3 is TGTGCCAGCAGCTTACCCAGGGAAAGCTACAATGAGCAGTTCTTC.

This sequence joins TRBV28 and TRBJ2-7; 7 positions agree with TRBD1. The germline CDR1 and CDR2 sequences are MDHEN and SYDVKM. With 6 bases clipped from V and 7 bases from J, the junction kept 15 bases outside the gene matches. This CDR3 is built from 15 residues. CDR3 DNA sequence: TGTGCCAGCAGCCGAACTGGACAGGTCTCGGGAGAGCAGTACTTC. Its protein is CASSRTGQVSGEQYF.

The rearrangement joins TRBV28 to TRBJ2-4; 7 positions match TRBD2. With 5 bases clipped from V and 1 base from J, the junction kept 11 bases outside the gene matches. CDR3 length equals 17 residues. Germline CDR1 is MDHEN and CDR2 is SYDVKM. As DNA, the CDR3 is TGTGCCAGCAGTGGGGGAGGGGCCTCGCGCGCCAAAAACATTCAGTACTTC. Its protein is CASSGGGASRAKNIQYF.

The chain links TRBV19 to TRBJ1-1; unclear D gene. Trimming removed 3 bases at V and 6 bases at J, with 11 bases between. The CDR3 loop spans 13 amino acids. Per germline, CDR1 LNHDA and CDR2 SQIVND (reference sequence). Written as DNA, the CDR3 is TGTGCCAGTAGTATCAACAGCCAGGCTGAAGCTTTCTTT. Translated: CASSINSQAEAFF.

The table lists this clone with a count of one. The chain couples TRBV28 to TRBJ2-7, with 9 bases lining up with TRBD2. Looked up from germline, CDR1 is MDHEN and CDR2 is SYDVKM. The CDR3 spans 16 residues. Losses at the gene ends were 6 bases for V and 2 bases for J; bases not matched to a gene: 11. Here the CDR3 reads CASSRMGTSLPYEQYF. DNA of the CDR3: TGTGCCAGCAGCCGAATGGGGACTAGCCTCCCCTACGAGCAGTACTTC.

In its sample, this clone was seen once. V gene TRBV9 combines with J gene TRBJ2-7; D call uncertain. This CDR3 comprises 13 residues. Germline V gene lookup returns CDR1 SGDLS and CDR2 YYNGEE. V was clipped by 0 bases and J by 6 bases, with 10 bases between them. CDR3 region: CASSVDSGREQYF. Here the CDR3 DNA reads TGTGCCAGCAGCGTAGATTCAGGTCGCGAGCAGTACTTC.

The chain couples TRBV4-2 to TRBJ1-5; TRBD1 matches 8 bases. The CDR3 has 15 amino acids. Trimming cost V 4 bases and J 6 bases; bases outside gene matches: 8. In germline, CDR1 is LGHNA, CDR2 YNFKEQ. CDR3 nucleotide sequence: TGTGCCAGCAGCCCAGACAGGGGTTGGGGTCAGCCCCAGCATTTT. Translated, it gives CASSPDRGWGQPQHF.

The rearrangement joins TRBV2 to TRBJ2-7; 8 bases align to TRBD2. J lost 2 bases, V lost 4 bases, and 7 bases had no gene match. The germline CDR1 and CDR2 sequences are SNHLY and FYNNEI. The CDR3 is 15 residues long. CDR3: CASSAELAAPYEQYF. CDR3 bases: TGTGCCAGCAGTGCCGAACTAGCGGCTCCCTACGAGCAGTACTTC.

The CDR3 DNA sequence: TGTGCCAGCAGCCCCAACAGGGATGGCGGGAGGGCCGGGGAGACCCAGTACTTC. Its translation: CASSPNRDGGRAGETQYF. The gene calls are TRBV7-7 and TRBJ2-5, with 9 bases fitting TRBD2. V shed 5 bases, J shed 5 bases, and the junction held 18 bases outside the gene matches. CDR1 and CDR2 (germline): SSHAT, FNYEAQ (reference sequence). The CDR3 spans 18 residues.

J is TRBJ2-3 and V is TRBV27, with unresolved D. CDR1 and CDR2 from the germline V gene are MNHEY and SMNVEV (reference sequence). This CDR3 contains 11 residues. V dropped 5 bases and J dropped 4 bases, with 4 bases sitting between them. This CDR3 is CASSIADTQYF. For the CDR3, the DNA is TGTGCCAGCAGTATTGCAGATACGCAGTATTTT.

This clone was recorded once. The J gene is TRBJ2-5, the V gene TRBV5-1; 10 bases fit TRBD2. The CDR3 runs to 14 residues. Germline CDR1 reads SGHRS; CDR2 reads YFSETQ. The V and J ends lost 4 bases and 4 bases, in that order; junction bases with no gene match: 4. CDR3 nucleotide sequence: TGCGCCAGCAGCCATATAGCGGGAGGAGAGACCCAGTACTTC. Translated: CASSHIAGGETQYF.

The chain joins TRBV29-1 to TRBJ2-5; D may be TRBD2 (5 bases). The CDR3 runs to 14 residues. V lost 0 bases and J lost 10, with 18 bases in between. Germline assignment: CDR1 SQVTM and CDR2 ANQGSEA. CDR3 DNA: TGCAGCGTTGAAGATCAAGGGCTGGGAGATGGCCAGTACTTC. Amino acid sequence: CSVEDQGLGDGQYF.

The rearrangement links TRBV13 to TRBJ2-3, with 9 bases lining up with TRBD2. V was pared by 5 bases and J by 4 bases, with 13 bases of the junction left unmatched. The CDR3 loop spans 17 amino acids. Germline CDR1 is PRHDT and CDR2 is FYEKMQ (reference sequence). This CDR3 reads CASSPIPGLAGADTQYF. The CDR3 bases are TGTGCCAGCAGCCCAATCCCGGGACTAGCAGGAGCAGATACGCAGTATTTT.

For this clone: Being one base from a much bigger clone, this may be a read error. The chain joins TRBV28 to TRBJ1-2; D unresolved. CDR3 size: 13 residues. Germline V gene lookup returns CDR1 MDHEN and CDR2 SYDVKM. The CDR3 nucleotides read TGTGCCAGCAGTTTAACAGCTAACTATGGCTACGCCTTC. This sequence encodes CASSLTANYGYAF.

This chain joins TRBV7-9 and TRBJ2-6; no clear D gene. The V end lost 3 bases, the J end lost 2 bases, and 8 bases lay between the germline ends. The CDR3 runs to 15 residues. From germline, CDR1 is SEHNR and CDR2 FQNEAQ (reference sequence). CDR3 bases: TGTGCCAGCAGCTTCCAGACAACTGGGGCCAACGTCCTGACTTTC. Translating it yields CASSFQTTGANVLTF.

On this clone: This same CDR3 is encoded by further DNA sequences in the sample. The CDR3 coding sequence is TGTGCCAGCAGCTTGGCGACTACCTACGAGCAGTACTTC. As protein: CASSLATTYEQYF. The V call is TRBV5-4, the J call TRBJ2-7; D may be TRBD2 (5 bases). The CDR3 sequence is 13 residues long. V dropped 0 bases and J dropped 2 bases, with 6 bases sitting between them. Germline values: CDR1 SGHNT, CDR2 YYREEE (reference sequence).

The chain carries TRBV20-1 and TRBJ1-2; D gene uncertain. Germline CDR1 DFQATT, CDR2 SNEGSKA (reference sequence). The CDR3 consists of 11 residues. The V gene lost 5 bases and the J gene lost 1 base, with 5 bases spanning the gap. The chain's CDR3 is CSAPYNYGYTF. The CDR3 nucleotides are TGCAGTGCTCCATATAACTATGGCTACACCTTC.

The chain employs TRBV7-2 and TRBJ2-4; a weak D match, TRBD2 (6 bases). Between the trimmed V and J ends, which lost 2 bases and 8 bases, there was a span of 16 bases. The germline V gene encodes CDR1 SGHTA and CDR2 FQGNSA. The CDR3 runs 15 residues. CDR3 protein: CASSLLLARGHIQYF. The CDR3 DNA follows: TGTGCCAGCAGCTTATTACTAGCCCGCGGCCACATTCAGTACTTC.

The rearrangement uses TRBV27 and TRBJ1-1; possibly TRBD1 for D (6 bases). The CDR3 is 14 amino acids. V lost 5 bases, J lost 4 bases, and 14 bases lay in between. The germline CDR1 and CDR2 sequences are MNHEY and SMNVEV (reference sequence). The CDR3 region has the DNA TGTGCCAGCAGTCTAACAGGGTTGCGCACTGAAGCTTTCTTT. Translated: CASSLTGLRTEAFF.

This clone was recorded once. The chain has TRBV27 and TRBJ2-2, with TRBD1 matching over 9 bases. Trimming cost V 2 bases and J 3 bases; bases outside gene matches: 4. CDR3 size: 16 residues. The V gene's germline CDR1 is MNHEY and CDR2 SMNVEV (reference sequence). The CDR3 is CASSLGGTGYTGELFF. CDR3 DNA: TGTGCCAGCAGTTTAGGAGGGACAGGGTACACCGGGGAGCTGTTTTTT.